These 24 T cell receptor beta chains originate from one sample sequenced in a study of Graves' ophthalmopathy and Graves' hyperthyroidism (dated by TCRdb to 2016 to 2019). Instrument used: Illumina HiSeq 2000. TCR beta CDR3 regions were amplified from RNA transcripts for repertoire sequencing. The first round was an RT-PCR using HTBI primers with the Qiagen OneStep RT-PCR kit, and this first round was followed by a second-round multiplex PCR, then size selection and purification. TCRdb reanalyzed the raw reads on its own, using fastp at Q25 for trimming and MiXCR for clone calling, and kept in-frame beta chains. Rows are unified per CDR3 protein, each entry keeping the most common DNA and genes. The sample includes about 220,000 distinct CDR3 sequences, with 20% to 25% observed a single time. The ten largest clones add up to about 40% of the sample. The sequenced sample was peripheral blood. These receptors were taken from a woman in her 50s with Graves' ophthalmopathy. Donor details come from another sample of the same person, matched by shared clones.

The table lists this clonotype with many counts. The CDR3 sequence is CASVDSQETQYF. The CDR3 bases are TGTGCCAGCGTTGACAGTCAAGAGACCCAGTACTTC. The V call is TRBV25-1, the J call TRBJ2-5, with a tentative D call TRBD1 (5 bases). V was cut by 8 bases and J by 2 bases, with 9 bases left in between. CDR1 and CDR2 from the germline V gene are MGHDK and SYGVNS. This CDR3 comprises 12 residues.

This clonotype came up a few times. The V gene is TRBV12-3 or TRBV12-4, the J gene TRBJ2-7; 8 bases line up with TRBD1. J was trimmed by 4 bases and V by 5 bases; bases with no gene match: 10. This CDR3 is 15 amino acids long. The CDR3 DNA reads TGTGCCAGCAGTGCCGGGACAGGCGTTCATTACGAGCAGTACTTC. This gives the protein CASSAGTGVHYEQYF.

This clonotype was detected many times. This chain joins TRBV2 and TRBJ2-5; D is possibly TRBD2 (6 bases). Trimming took 7 bases from V and 5 from J, leaving 17 bases between them. The CDR3 sequence is 14 residues long. From germline, CDR1 is SNHLY and CDR2 FYNNEI. The DNA of the CDR3 is TGTGCCAGCATCTCGCGGCGCGGGGCGGAGACCCAGTACTTC. It specifies CASISRRGAETQYF.

This clonotype was observed at least ten times. The chain carries TRBV12-3 or TRBV12-4 and TRBJ2-7; 7 nucleotides agree with TRBD1. The CDR3 covers 12 residues. V gave up 5 bases and J gave up 4 bases; unmatched junction bases: 2. The CDR3 region is CASSMTGYEQYF. DNA for the CDR3: TGTGCCAGCAGTATGACAGGGTACGAGCAGTACTTC.

In this sample, this clonotype turned up many times. CDR3 sequence reads: CASSLPAGQETQYF. The CDR3, as DNA: TGTGCCAGCAGTTTACCAGCGGGCCAAGAGACCCAGTACTTC. The V and J genes are TRBV12-3 or TRBV12-4 and TRBJ2-5; the D gene is possibly TRBD2 (6 bases). The V end lost 2 bases, the J end lost 1 base, and 8 bases lay between the germline ends. The CDR3 loop spans 14 amino acids.

This clonotype appeared many times. The chain is built from TRBV30 and TRBJ2-7, with TRBD2 as a possible D gene (5 bases). V lost 2 bases to trimming and J lost 9 bases, with 14 bases between them. This CDR3 is 12 amino acids long. Per the germline V gene, CDR1 is GTSNPN and CDR2 is SVGIG (reference sequence). DNA of the CDR3: TGTGCCTGGAGTCCAACAGACCGGGGGCAGTACTTC. Its protein is CAWSPTDRGQYF.

This clonotype was seen only a few times. Given a much more abundant clone one base away, this may be a read error. V gene TRBV12-3 or TRBV12-4 combines with J gene TRBJ2-2; 9 bases fit TRBD2. The CDR3 loop spans 15 amino acids. Written as DNA, the CDR3 is TGTGTCAGCAGTTTTCTCGCGGGAGGGACCGGGGAGCTGTTTTTT. Amino acid sequence: CVSSFLAGGTGELFF.

The chain carries TRBV6-2 or TRBV6-3 and TRBJ2-5; 14 positions match TRBD2. The length of the CDR3 is 15 residues. J lost 5 bases, V lost 9 bases, and 8 bases had no gene match. Germline loops: CDR1 MNHEY, CDR2 SVGEGT. In nucleotides, the CDR3 is TGTGCCAGTACTCAGAGGACTAGCGGGAGGGAGACCCAGTACTTC. Amino acids: CASTQRTSGRETQYF.

The table lists this clonotype with many counts. V gene TRBV6-1 combines with J gene TRBJ2-5, with 9 nucleotides matching TRBD2. The V gene's germline CDR1 is MNHNS and CDR2 SASEGT. V lost 5 bases, J lost 2 bases, and 9 bases stayed unmatched. This CDR3 spans 16 amino acids. CDR3 DNA sequence: TGTGCCAGCAGTCCCTTTGACCTAGCGGGACAAGAGACCCAGTACTTC. Protein sequence: CASSPFDLAGQETQYF.

This clonotype was counted ten times or more. The chain uses TRBV6-2 or TRBV6-3 and TRBJ1-1; unclear D gene. The V end was cut by 1 base, the J end by 0 bases, with 6 bases between. The germline V gene encodes CDR1 MNHEY and CDR2 SVGEGT. The CDR3 runs 14 residues. Here the CDR3 DNA reads TGTGCCAGCAGTTACTACTCAGTGAACACTGAAGCTTTCTTT. This gives the protein CASSYYSVNTEAFF.

This clonotype is categorized as medium-sized. The chain recombines TRBV12-3 or TRBV12-4 with TRBJ1-1; 8 bases are a match to TRBD1. V dropped 6 bases and J dropped 4; count of bases not matched to a gene: 4. CDR3 size: 13 residues. The DNA of the CDR3 is TGTGCCAGCAGGGTAACAGGGGGCACTGAAGCTTTCTTT. Its translation is CASRVTGGTEAFF.

The V and J genes are TRBV4-2 and TRBJ2-5; 7 nucleotides match TRBD1. Germline loops: CDR1 LGHNA, CDR2 YNFKEQ. The CDR3 is made up of 13 amino acids. V gave up 4 bases and J gave up 5 bases; unmatched junction bases: 4. This CDR3 reads CASSPGTDETQYF. The CDR3 region has the DNA TGTGCCAGCAGCCCAGGGACAGATGAGACCCAGTACTTC.

This clonotype was seen ten or more times. The chain has TRBV2 and TRBJ1-2; TRBD1 might be the D (5 bases). The germline V gene has CDR1 SNHLY and CDR2 FYNNEI. Trimming removed 6 bases from V and 2 bases from J, with 10 bases in between. The CDR3 runs to 13 residues. The CDR3 DNA reads TGTGCCAGCAGCCGGTCAGGGAACTATGGCTACACCTTC. Its protein product is CASSRSGNYGYTF.

This clonotype has a count of ten or more. This rearrangement joins TRBV7-9 to TRBJ2-5; TRBD1 might be the D (5 bases). CDR1 is SEHNR, CDR2 FQNEAQ, per germline (reference sequence). V lost 5 bases and J lost 2, with 12 bases in between. This CDR3 comprises 14 residues. The CDR3 here is CASSPFDSQETQYF. The DNA for the CDR3 is TGTGCCAGCAGCCCATTTGACAGTCAAGAGACCCAGTACTTC.

This clonotype was counted many times. The CDR3 here is CASSIWSSETQYF. CDR3 in DNA: TGTGCCAGTAGTATTTGGAGTTCGGAGACCCAGTACTTC. V usage is TRBV19 and J usage is TRBJ2-5, with D uncertain. The CDR3 runs to 13 residues. The ends were cut back, 3 bases at V and 5 bases at J, with 10 bases in the middle. Germline CDR1 is LNHDA and CDR2 is SQIVND (reference sequence).

This clonotype has a handful of counts. The chain uses TRBV4-1 and TRBJ2-2, with a possible D match to TRBD2 (6 bases). The CDR3 has 16 residues. V was pared by 4 bases and J by 1 base, with 13 bases between. Germline V CDR1 and CDR2: MGHRA, YSYEKL. DNA for the CDR3: TGCGCCAGCAGCCTTCGGGGACTTGGGAACACCGGGGAGCTGTTTTTT. Protein: CASSLRGLGNTGELFF.

This clonotype occurred many times. The gene calls are TRBV6-2 or TRBV6-3 and TRBJ2-7; no definite D call. This CDR3 comprises 14 residues. Trimming removed 3 bases at V and 5 bases at J, with 14 bases between. The germline V gene has CDR1 MNHEY and CDR2 SVGEGT. This CDR3 is CASSYRFPSDEQYF. The CDR3 DNA reads as TGTGCCAGCAGTTATAGATTCCCTTCTGACGAGCAGTACTTC.

This clonotype was seen repeatedly, ten times or more. The chain is built from TRBV20-1 and TRBJ1-1, with TRBD1 matching 9 bases. Per germline, CDR1 DFQATT and CDR2 SNEGSKA (reference sequence). Trimming at V came to 4 bases and at J to 4 bases, leaving 16 bases not matched to a gene. The CDR3 covers 17 residues. The CDR3 sequence is CSAKGQGGKSVGTEAFF. The DNA for the CDR3 is TGCAGTGCTAAGGGACAGGGAGGGAAGAGTGTTGGCACTGAAGCTTTCTTT.

This clonotype was seen ten or more times. The J gene is TRBJ1-1, the V gene TRBV4-2, with TRBD1 identical over 9 bases. The germline V gene has CDR1 LGHNA and CDR2 YNFKEQ. Losses at the gene ends were 3 bases for V and 0 bases for J; bases not matched to a gene: 2. The CDR3 sequence is 15 residues long. The CDR3 is CASSHNRGLNTEAFF. CDR3 DNA sequence: TGTGCCAGCAGCCATAACAGGGGGCTGAACACTGAAGCTTTCTTT.

The table lists this clonotype with many counts. The V gene is TRBV7-2, the J gene TRBJ1-5, with D possibly TRBD1 on 5 matching bases. V was shortened by 2 bases and J by 5 bases, with 7 bases between the two germline ends. CDR3 length equals 13 residues. CDR1 SGHTA and CDR2 FQGNSA come from the germline V gene. The CDR3 DNA sequence: TGTGCCAGCAGCTTACAGGGAGATCAGCCCCAGCATTTT. It translates to CASSLQGDQPQHF.

The sample holds many counts of this clonotype. The chain recombines TRBV27 with TRBJ2-7; tentative D call: TRBD2 (6 bases). This CDR3 contains 15 residues. Germline V CDR1 and CDR2: MNHEY, SMNVEV (reference sequence). V was trimmed by 4 bases and J by 0 bases, leaving 13 bases between them. The DNA of the CDR3 is TGTGCCAGCAGTTCCCCTAGCGCCCGCTCCTACGAGCAGTACTTC. It codes for CASSSPSARSYEQYF.

The chain is built from TRBV27 and TRBJ1-6, with D possibly being TRBD1 (6 bases). This CDR3 is built from 14 residues. Trimming removed 5 bases from V and 7 bases from J, with 12 bases in between. The germline gives CDR1 MNHEY, CDR2 SMNVEV (reference sequence). In DNA, the CDR3 is TGTGCCAGCAGTCCAGGGGTATGGAATTCACCCCTCCACTTT. It is translated as CASSPGVWNSPLHF.

This clonotype was counted only a few times. The CDR3 is CASSSSGGARETQYF. The DNA for the CDR3 is TGTGCCAGCAGCTCCAGTGGTGGGGCTAGGGAGACCCAGTACTTC. The chain employs TRBV28 and TRBJ2-5; the D gene is possibly TRBD1 (5 bases). V lost 6 bases, J lost 5 bases, and 19 bases lay in between. In germline, CDR1 is MDHEN, CDR2 SYDVKM. The CDR3 runs 15 residues.

V gene TRBV6-1 combines with J gene TRBJ2-5, with 7 bases aligning to TRBD2. The CDR3 spans 15 residues. Trimming removed 6 bases from V and 5 bases from J; junction bases left unmatched: 12. Germline CDR1 reads MNHNS; CDR2 reads SASEGT. The CDR3 loop is CASSPLAGVGETQYF. The CDR3 DNA reads as TGTGCCAGCAGCCCCCTGGCGGGGGTAGGCGAGACCCAGTACTTC.